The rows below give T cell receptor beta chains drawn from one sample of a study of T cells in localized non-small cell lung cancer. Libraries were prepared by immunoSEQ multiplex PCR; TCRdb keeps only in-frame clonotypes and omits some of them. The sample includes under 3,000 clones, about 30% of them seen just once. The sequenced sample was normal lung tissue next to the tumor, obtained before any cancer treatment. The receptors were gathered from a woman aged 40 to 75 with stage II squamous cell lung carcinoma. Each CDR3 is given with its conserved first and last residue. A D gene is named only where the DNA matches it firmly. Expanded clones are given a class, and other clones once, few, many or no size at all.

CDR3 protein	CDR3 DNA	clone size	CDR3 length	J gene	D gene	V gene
CASSYPPRRGLDNEQFF	TGTGCCAGCAGTTACCCCCCTAGGAGGGGGCTGGACAATGAGCAGTTCTTC	few	17	TRBJ2-1	.	TRBV6-8
CASSMTAGAGNQPQHF	TGTGCCAGCAGCATGACAGCGGGGGCGGGCAATCAGCCCCAGCATTTT	few	16	TRBJ1-5	.	TRBV28
CASSLHRGGNQPQHF	TGTGCCAGCAGCCTCCACAGGGGAGGCAATCAGCCCCAGCATTTT	few	15	TRBJ1-5	TRBD1	TRBV28
CASSAGGGPRNEQFF	TGTGCCAGCAGCGCCGGAGGGGGACCCCGTAATGAGCAGTTCTTC	few	15	TRBJ2-1	.	TRBV11-3
CASSPLAGIATDTQYF	TGTGCCAGCAGTCCCTTAGCGGGCATTGCGACAGATACGCAGTATTTT	.	16	TRBJ2-3	TRBD2	TRBV28
CASSLSLRTSGYNEQFF	TGTGCCAGCAGCTTAAGTTTGAGGACTAGCGGCTACAATGAGCAGTTCTTC	few	17	TRBJ2-1	TRBD2	TRBV11-3
CASSIGTEAFF	TGTGCCAGTAGTATTGGCACTGAAGCTTTCTTT	.	11	TRBJ1-1	.	TRBV19
CASSPETGRPFYGYTF	TGTGCCAGCTCACCAGAGACTGGGCGCCCATTCTATGGCTACACCTTC	.	16	TRBJ1-2	.	TRBV18
CASSLGTGGSAFF	TGCGCCAGCAGCTTAGGGACAGGGGGTAGCGCTTTCTTT	few	13	TRBJ1-1	TRBD1	TRBV23-1
CATSRDPPGGTNEKLFF	TGTGCCACCAGCAGAGATCCCCCCGGGGGGACTAATGAAAAACTGTTTTTT	.	17	TRBJ1-4	.	TRBV15
CASSARQSGELFF	TGTGCCAGTAGTGCTAGACAGTCCGGGGAGCTGTTTTTT	.	13	TRBJ2-2	.	TRBV19
CASSRPTDSNQPQHF	TGTGCCAGCAGTAGACCGACGGATAGCAATCAGCCCCAGCATTTT	few	15	TRBJ1-5	.	TRBV6-8
CASSYGQGWNTGELFF	TGTGCCAGCAGTTATGGGCAGGGATGGAACACCGGGGAGCTGTTTTTT	.	16	TRBJ2-2	.	TRBV6-8
CASSSSRSGGRTDTQYF	TGTGCCAGCAGCTCGTCCCGATCGGGAGGACGGACAGATACGCAGTATTTT	few	17	TRBJ2-3	TRBD2	TRBV9
CASSLWRDRGSGNTIYF	TGTGCCAGCAGTTTATGGCGGGACAGGGGCTCTGGAAACACCATATATTTT	.	17	TRBJ1-3	TRBD1	TRBV28
CASSYSEETAYEQYF	TGTGCCAGCAGTTATTCCGAAGAGACGGCCTACGAGCAGTACTTC	few	15	TRBJ2-7	.	TRBV6-8
CAIRRDTHTGELFF	TGTGCCATCCGGCGGGACACCCACACCGGGGAGCTGTTTTTT	.	14	TRBJ2-2	.	TRBV30
CASRGGLPNQPQHF	TGTGCCAGCAGAGGGGGACTCCCTAATCAGCCCCAGCATTTT	.	14	TRBJ1-5	.	TRBV28
CASSQGSVGNEQFF	TGTGCCAGCAGCCAAGGATCTGTCGGGAATGAGCAGTTCTTC	.	14	TRBJ2-1	.	TRBV11-3
CSVEVQGRGYEQYF	TGCAGCGTTGAGGTACAGGGCAGGGGCTACGAGCAGTACTTC	.	14	TRBJ2-7	.	TRBV29-1
CASSRIGTRGIEQYF	TGTGCCAGCAGCCGTATCGGGACACGAGGGATCGAGCAGTACTTC	.	15	TRBJ2-7	.	TRBV28
CAIRSGKGGPEAFF	TGTGCCATCAGATCAGGGAAGGGGGGCCCTGAAGCTTTCTTT	.	14	TRBJ1-1	.	TRBV6-8
CSVEGTSGSFGYNEQFF	TGCAGCGTTGAAGGGACTAGCGGGAGTTTCGGCTACAATGAGCAGTTCTTC	few	17	TRBJ2-1	TRBD2	TRBV29-1
CASSTGAPDYRVFF	TGTGCCAGCAGCACAGGAGCCCCGGACTATAGGGTGTTCTTC	.	14	TRBJ2-1	.	TRBV9
CASSLSGVNTEAFF	TGTGCCAGCAGTTTATCCGGCGTGAACACTGAAGCTTTCTTT	.	14	TRBJ1-1	.	TRBV28
CASSHRRSTNYGYTF	TGTGCCAGCAGCCACAGACGCTCCACTAACTATGGCTACACCTTC	.	15	TRBJ1-2	.	TRBV11-3
CASSAGISQPQHF	TGTGCCAGCAGTGCAGGGATTAGTCAGCCCCAGCATTTT	once	13	TRBJ1-5	.	TRBV25-1
CASSPPPGAGYGYEQYF	TGTGCCAGCAGTCCCCCCCCGGGAGCGGGATATGGTTACGAGCAGTACTTC	once	17	TRBJ2-7	TRBD2	TRBV28
CASSKDRENEQFF	TGTGCCAGCTCAAAGGACAGGGAGAATGAGCAGTTCTTC	.	13	TRBJ2-1	TRBD1	TRBV18
CASGRQGIGVNTEAFF	TGTGCCAGCGGGAGACAGGGTATAGGTGTGAACACTGAAGCTTTCTTT	large	16	TRBJ1-1	TRBD1	TRBV28
CAWRDRGGNQPQHF	TGTGCCTGGCGGGACAGGGGGGGTAATCAGCCCCAGCATTTT	.	14	TRBJ1-5	TRBD1	TRBV30